This T cell receptor (beta chain) was sequenced during a study of shared clonotypes between healthy human individuals. Deep level was the assay's run setting. The protocol was immunoSEQ multiplex PCR, while the TCRdb copy is restricted to in-frame clones and leaves out a portion. This sample has some 600,000 clones, with 95% to 97% found just once. CD8 cells regarded as naive lacked CD45RO, were positively chosen for CCR7, and omitted terminally differentiated effector memory CD45RA+ cells. The length of the CDR3 is 14 residues. Germline CDR1 is SNHLY and CDR2 is FYNNEI. J lost 2 bases, V lost 7 bases, and 5 bases had no gene match.

The chain carries TRBV2 and TRBJ2-7; 10 positions match TRBD2. Specimen: naive CD8+ T cells sorted from blood. The source of this sequence is a woman younger than 45 in good health. CDR3 in DNA: TGTGCCAGCACCGGACTAGCGGAACCCTACGAGCAGTACTTC. Protein sequence: CASTGLAEPYEQYF.